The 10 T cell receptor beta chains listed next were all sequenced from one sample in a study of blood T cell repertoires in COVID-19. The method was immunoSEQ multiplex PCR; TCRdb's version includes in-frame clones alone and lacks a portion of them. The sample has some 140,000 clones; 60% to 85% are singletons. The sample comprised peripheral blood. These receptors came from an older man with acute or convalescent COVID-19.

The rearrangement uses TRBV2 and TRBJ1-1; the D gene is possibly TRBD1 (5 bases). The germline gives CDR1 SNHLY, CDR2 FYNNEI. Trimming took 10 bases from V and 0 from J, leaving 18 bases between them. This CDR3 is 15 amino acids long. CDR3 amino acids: CATARGRTLNTEAFF. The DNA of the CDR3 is TGTGCCACCGCCCGGGGGAGAACTTTGAACACTGAAGCTTTCTTT.

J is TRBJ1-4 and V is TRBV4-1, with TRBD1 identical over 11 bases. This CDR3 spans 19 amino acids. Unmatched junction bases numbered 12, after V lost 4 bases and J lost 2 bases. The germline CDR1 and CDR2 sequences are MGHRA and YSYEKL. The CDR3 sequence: CASSLRLRTGGATNEKLFF. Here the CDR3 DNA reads TGCGCCAGCAGCCTACGTCTTCGGACAGGGGGCGCGACTAATGAAAAACTGTTTTTT.

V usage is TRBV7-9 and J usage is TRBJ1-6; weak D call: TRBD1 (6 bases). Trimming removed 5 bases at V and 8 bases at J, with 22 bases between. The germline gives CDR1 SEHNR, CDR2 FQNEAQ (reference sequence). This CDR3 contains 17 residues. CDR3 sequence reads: CASSPFGGGQHHSPLHF. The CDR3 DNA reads TGTGCCAGCAGCCCCTTTGGGGGGGGGCAGCATCATTCACCCCTCCACTTT.

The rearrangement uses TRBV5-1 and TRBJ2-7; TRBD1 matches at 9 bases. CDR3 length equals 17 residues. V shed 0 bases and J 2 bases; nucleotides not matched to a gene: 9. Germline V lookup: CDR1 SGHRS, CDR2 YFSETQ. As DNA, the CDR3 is TGCGCCAGCAGCTTGGGGATCGGGACAGGGACCACCTACGAGCAGTACTTC. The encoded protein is CASSLGIGTGTTYEQYF.

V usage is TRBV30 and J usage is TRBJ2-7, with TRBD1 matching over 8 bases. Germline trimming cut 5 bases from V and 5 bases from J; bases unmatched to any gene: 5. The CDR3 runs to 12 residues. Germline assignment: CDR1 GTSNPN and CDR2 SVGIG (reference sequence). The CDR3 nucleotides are TGTGCCTGGCGACAGGGGTTCGACGAGCAGTACTTC. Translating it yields CAWRQGFDEQYF. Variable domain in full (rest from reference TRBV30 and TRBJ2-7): SQTIHQWPATLVQPVGSPLSLECTVEGTSNPNLYWYRQAAGRGLQLLFYSVGIGQISSEVPQNLSASRPQDRQFILSSKKLLLSDSGFYLCAWRQGFDEQYFGPGTRLTVT.

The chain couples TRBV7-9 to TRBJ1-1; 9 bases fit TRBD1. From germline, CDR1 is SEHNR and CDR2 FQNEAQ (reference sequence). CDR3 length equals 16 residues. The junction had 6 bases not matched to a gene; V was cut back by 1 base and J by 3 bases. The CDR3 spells CASSLVQQGADTEAFF. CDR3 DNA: TGTGCCAGCAGCTTAGTCCAACAGGGGGCAGACACTGAAGCTTTCTTT.

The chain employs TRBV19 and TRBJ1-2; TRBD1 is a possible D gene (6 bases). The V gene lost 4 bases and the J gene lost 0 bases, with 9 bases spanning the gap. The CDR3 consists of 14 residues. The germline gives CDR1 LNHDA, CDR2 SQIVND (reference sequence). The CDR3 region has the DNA TGTGCCAGTAGTAGGACAGTAACTAACTATGGCTACACCTTC. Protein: CASSRTVTNYGYTF.

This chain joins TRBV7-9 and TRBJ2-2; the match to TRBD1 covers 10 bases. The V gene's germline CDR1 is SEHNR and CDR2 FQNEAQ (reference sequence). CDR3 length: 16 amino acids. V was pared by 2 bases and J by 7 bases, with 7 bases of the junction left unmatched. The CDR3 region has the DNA TGTGCCAGCAGCTTATACAGGACAGGGGGTATCGGGGAGCTGTTTTTT. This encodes CASSLYRTGGIGELFF.

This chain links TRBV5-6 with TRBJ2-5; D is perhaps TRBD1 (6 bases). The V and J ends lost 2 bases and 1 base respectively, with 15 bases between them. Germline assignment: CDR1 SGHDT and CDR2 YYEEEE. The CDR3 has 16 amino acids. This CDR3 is CASSFSNRAFQETQYF. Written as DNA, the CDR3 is TGTGCCAGCAGCTTCTCAAACAGGGCCTTCCAAGAGACCCAGTACTTC.

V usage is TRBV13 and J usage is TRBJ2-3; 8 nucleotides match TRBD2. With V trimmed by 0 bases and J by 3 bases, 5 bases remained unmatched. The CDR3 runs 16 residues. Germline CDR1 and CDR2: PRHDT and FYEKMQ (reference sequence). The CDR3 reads CASSLGGGGRTDTQYF. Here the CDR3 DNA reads TGTGCCAGCAGCTTAGGAGGCGGGGGGCGGACAGATACGCAGTATTTT.